These 10 T cell receptor beta chains were sequenced from one sample in a study of blood T cell repertoires in COVID-19. Profiled with immunoSEQ multiplex PCR; TCRdb holds only in-frame clones, not every one. The profile shows about 260,000 clones, around 84% of them singletons. Material: PBMCs or T cells enriched from blood (not recorded which). The receptor source for this set is a man aged 25-45 years with acute COVID-19.

Only a few counts were recorded for this clone. The chain recombines TRBV7-8 with TRBJ1-2, with 10 bases aligning to TRBD1. The CDR3 length is 14 residues. J gave up 7 bases and V 5 bases, and 7 bases lay outside the gene matches. Germline values: CDR1 SGHVS, CDR2 FQNEAQ. CDR3 loop: CASSADRGVAGYTF. The CDR3 DNA reads TGTGCCAGCAGCGCGGACAGGGGGGTTGCTGGCTACACCTTC.

This chain connects TRBV25-1 to TRBJ1-4, with a possible D match to TRBD1 (5 bases). Deletions cut 4 bases from V and 8 bases from J, with 11 bases between. The CDR3 covers 13 residues. The germline CDR1 and CDR2 sequences are MGHDK and SYGVNS. The CDR3 nucleotides are TGTGCCAGCAGTGCCCCAGGGTACGAAAAACTGTTTTTT. It encodes CASSAPGYEKLFF.

The gene calls are TRBV28 and TRBJ1-2, with D perhaps matching TRBD1 (6 bases). Germline CDR1 reads MDHEN; CDR2 reads SYDVKM. The CDR3 has 13 amino acids. The V and J ends lost 5 bases and 5 bases respectively, with 12 bases between them. The DNA of the CDR3 is TGTGCCAGCAGTACAGGGAGTAGGTATGGCTACACCTTC. As protein: CASSTGSRYGYTF.

V gene TRBV3-1 (or the pseudogene TRBV3-2) combines with J gene TRBJ2-3; TRBD2 might be the D (7 bases). Per germline, CDR1 LGHDT and CDR2 YNNKEL (reference sequence). This CDR3 is 13 amino acids long. With 4 bases removed from V and 12 bases from J, the gap between germline ends came to 17 bases. CDR3 loop: CASSLSGGRAQYF. CDR3 nucleotides: TGTGCCAGCAGCCTCTCCGGGGGGCGGGCCCAGTATTTT.

This clone came up a few times. The chain recombines TRBV7-9 with TRBJ2-5; 14 bases align to TRBD2. The CDR3 is made up of 17 amino acids. Germline values: CDR1 SEHNR, CDR2 FQNEAQ (reference sequence). V lost 4 bases, J lost 5 bases, and 9 bases stayed unmatched. The DNA of the CDR3 is TGTGCCAGCAGCTCCGGGGGACTAGCGGGGGATAGGGAGACCCAGTACTTC. This translates into CASSSGGLAGDRETQYF.

CDR3 sequence (DNA): TGTGCCAGCAGAGTACAGGGACAGGCGAACACCGGGGAGCTGTTTTTT. This gives the protein CASRVQGQANTGELFF. The V gene is TRBV6-4, the J gene TRBJ2-2; 8 bases line up with TRBD1. V shed 6 bases and J 0 bases; nucleotides not matched to a gene: 6. CDR3 length equals 16 residues. CDR1 and CDR2 from the germline V gene are MRHNA and SNTAGT.

This sequence joins TRBV13 and TRBJ2-3; 8 bases are shared with TRBD1. The V and J ends lost 5 bases and 1 base, in that order; junction bases with no gene match: 2. Germline CDR1 PRHDT, CDR2 FYEKMQ (reference sequence). The CDR3 consists of 14 residues. CDR3 DNA: TGTGCCAGCAGCCCGGGACAGGGCACAGATACGCAGTATTTT. Its translation is CASSPGQGTDTQYF.

The rearrangement links TRBV6-2 or TRBV6-3 to TRBJ2-3, with 12 bases identical to TRBD2. The germline V gene has CDR1 MNHEY and CDR2 SVGEGT. This CDR3 spans 17 amino acids. V dropped 0 bases and J dropped 4; count of bases not matched to a gene: 5. The CDR3 nucleotides read TGTGCCAGCAGTTACTCGACTAGCGGGAGAGGAGCAGATACGCAGTATTTT. Residues: CASSYSTSGRGADTQYF.

V usage is TRBV18 and J usage is TRBJ2-1, with a possible D match to TRBD2 (5 bases). In germline, CDR1 is KGHSH, CDR2 LQKENI. V dropped 6 bases and J dropped 9 bases, with 12 bases sitting between them. There are 12 residues in the CDR3. The CDR3 loop reads CASSHSGIEQFF. CDR3 in DNA: TGTGCCAGCTCCCACTCCGGGATTGAGCAGTTCTTC.

This chain joins TRBV2 and TRBJ1-1; 7 bases map to TRBD1. The V and J ends lost 3 bases and 5 bases, in that order; junction bases with no gene match: 18. CDR1 is SNHLY and CDR2 is FYNNEI in the germline V gene. This CDR3 spans 18 amino acids. This chain's CDR3 is CASSDLFPGQNIRTEAFF. In DNA form, the CDR3 reads TGTGCCAGCAGTGATCTTTTTCCGGGACAGAACATAAGGACTGAAGCTTTCTTT.